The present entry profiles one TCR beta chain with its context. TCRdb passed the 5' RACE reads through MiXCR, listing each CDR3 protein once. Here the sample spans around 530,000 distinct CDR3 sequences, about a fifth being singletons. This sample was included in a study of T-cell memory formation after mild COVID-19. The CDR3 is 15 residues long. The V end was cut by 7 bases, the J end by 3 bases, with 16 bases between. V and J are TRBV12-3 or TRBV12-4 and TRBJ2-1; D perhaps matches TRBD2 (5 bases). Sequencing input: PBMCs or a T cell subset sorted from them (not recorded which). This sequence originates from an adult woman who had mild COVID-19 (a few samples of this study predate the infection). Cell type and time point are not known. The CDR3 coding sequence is TGTGCCAGCAATCAGCGGACCTCTTACTACAATGAGCAGTTCTTC. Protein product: CASNQRTSYYNEQFF.